The 14 T cell receptor beta chains given below trace back to one sample, sequenced in a study of shared clonotypes between healthy human individuals. Terminally differentiated effector memory CD45RA+ cells were excluded by CCR7 positive selection of CD45RO-negative cells. This table comes from immunoSEQ multiplex PCR, and its TCRdb copy is limited to in-frame clones, with some not included. The data show over 2,000,000 clones, just over 90% seen once. The sample taken for sequencing was naive CD8+ T cells from PBMCs. Source of these receptors: a man aged 18-30 years in good health. Some clones in this sample may be carry-over from other donors' samples.

This clone appeared a single time. This chain joins TRBV10-3 and TRBJ2-7, with 7 bases fitting TRBD1. Per the germline V gene, CDR1 is ENHRY and CDR2 is SYGVKD. The CDR3 runs 14 residues. V was clipped by 1 base and J by 2 bases; unmatched bases: 2. CDR3 nucleotides: TGTGCCATCAGTGAGTTCGGGACAGCCTACGAGCAGTACTTC. This translates into CAISEFGTAYEQYF.

This chain links TRBV7-9 with TRBJ2-2; D perhaps matches TRBD1 (6 bases). This CDR3 comprises 16 residues. V was clipped by 5 bases and J by 3 bases, with 16 bases between them. Looked up from germline, CDR1 is SEHNR and CDR2 is FQNEAQ (reference sequence). For the CDR3, the DNA is TGTGCCAGCAGCACGCCCAGGGGCACGGACACCGGGGAGCTGTTTTTT. As protein: CASSTPRGTDTGELFF.

This chain links TRBV10-1 with TRBJ2-7; tentative D call: TRBD2 (5 bases). Trimming stripped 7 bases from V and 7 bases from J, with 14 bases between. The CDR3 loop spans 12 amino acids. In germline, CDR1 is WNHNN, CDR2 SYGVQD (reference sequence). In DNA form, the CDR3 reads TGCGCCAGCAATCCAGCGGCATCGGAGCAGTACTTC. This codes for CASNPAASEQYF.

As regards this clone: This sample also contains other DNA sequences that code for the same CDR3. This chain uses TRBV28 with TRBJ2-1; D remains unclear. This CDR3 comprises 13 residues. Germline assignment: CDR1 MDHEN and CDR2 SYDVKM. The V end lost 2 bases, the J end lost 1 base, and 3 bases lay between the germline ends. The CDR3 loop reads CASSLQSYNEQFF. In nucleotides, the CDR3 is TGTGCCAGCAGTTTACAGTCCTACAATGAGCAGTTCTTC.

This clone occurred once. This sequence joins TRBV19 and TRBJ2-1, with D perhaps TRBD1 or TRBD2 (5 bases each). The germline CDR1 and CDR2 sequences are LNHDA and SQIVND (reference sequence). Between the trimmed V and J ends, which lost 3 bases and 0 bases, there was a span of 12 bases. CDR3 size: 16 residues. The CDR3 loop reads CASSIGTPSSYNEQFF. Here the CDR3 DNA reads TGTGCCAGTAGTATTGGGACCCCATCCTCCTACAATGAGCAGTTCTTC.

Comments on this clone: The sample holds other DNA sequences that translate to the same CDR3. The V call is TRBV6-1, the J call TRBJ2-7; D gene unclear. The CDR3 contains 12 residues. Germline V lookup: CDR1 MNHNS, CDR2 SASEGT. Trimming took 1 base from V and 4 from J, leaving 5 bases between them. This CDR3 is CASSEVGYEQYF. CDR3 in DNA: TGTGCCAGCAGTGAAGTGGGATACGAGCAGTACTTC.

The J gene is TRBJ2-5, the V gene TRBV6-5; 8 nucleotides agree with TRBD1. V dropped 7 bases and J dropped 2; count of bases not matched to a gene: 6. Germline V lookup: CDR1 MNHEY, CDR2 SVGAGI. The CDR3 runs 14 residues. CDR3 in amino acids: CASKNRDRQETQYF. In nucleotides, the CDR3 is TGTGCCAGCAAAAATCGGGACAGGCAAGAGACCCAGTACTTC.

This clone appeared once. This sequence joins TRBV6-1 and TRBJ1-1, with D hard to call. V lost 7 bases and J 1 base, leaving 7 bases between the germline ends. This CDR3 is built from 12 residues. Germline values: CDR1 MNHNS, CDR2 SASEGT. The CDR3 nucleotides are TGTGCCAGCATGCGGGCGAACACTGAAGCTTTCTTT. Its protein is CASMRANTEAFF.

The chain carries TRBV7-2 and TRBJ2-3; no reliable D call. CDR3 length: 16 amino acids. V gave up 5 bases and J gave up 1 base, with 16 bases separating them. The germline V gene has CDR1 SGHTA and CDR2 FQGNSA. CDR3 sequence (DNA): TGTGCCAGCAGCCCCCAGTGGAAGCCGCGCACAGATACGCAGTATTTT. It specifies CASSPQWKPRTDTQYF. Full variable domain (rest looked up from reference TRBV7-2 and TRBJ2-3): GAGVSQSPSNKVTEKGKDVELRCDPISGHTALYWYRQSLGQGLEFLIYFQGNSAPDKSGLPSDRFSAERTGGSVSTLTIQRTQQEDSAVYLCASSPQWKPRTDTQYFGPGTRLTVL.

The chain links TRBV9 to TRBJ2-3, with 9 nucleotides matching TRBD2. CDR1 SGDLS and CDR2 YYNGEE come from the germline V gene. The CDR3 consists of 17 residues. J was trimmed by 2 bases and V by 2 bases; bases with no gene match: 9. In DNA form, the CDR3 reads TGTGCCAGCAGCGTCCCCTATAGCGGGGGTGACACAGATACGCAGTATTTT. Translating it yields CASSVPYSGGDTDTQYF.

The chain employs TRBV30 and TRBJ2-6, with D possibly called TRBD1 or TRBD2 (5 bases each). Germline CDR1 is GTSNPN and CDR2 is SVGIG (reference sequence). V lost 5 bases to trimming and J lost 0 bases, with 14 bases between them. This CDR3 is 16 amino acids long. CDR3 in DNA: TGTGCCTGGGAGGGACGGGGAGACTCTGGGGCCAACGTCCTGACTTTC. The encoded protein is CAWEGRGDSGANVLTF. The full variable domain, in which reference TRBV30 and TRBJ2-6 provide the parts outside the CDR3, is SQTIHQWPATLVQPVGSPLSLECTVEGTSNPNLYWYRQAAGRGLQLLFYSVGIGQISSEVPQNLSASRPQDRQFILSSKKLLLSDSGFYLCAWEGRGDSGANVLTFGAGSRLTVL.

This chain joins TRBV6-4 and TRBJ2-5, with a weak D call TRBD2 (5 bases). The CDR3 consists of 15 residues. The V end lost 5 bases, the J end lost 4 bases, and 17 bases lay between the germline ends. Germline V gene sequence: CDR1 MRHNA, CDR2 SNTAGT. The CDR3 DNA reads as TGTGCCAGCAGTCTCCGGAGAGCGGTCTCAGAGACCCAGTACTTC. Its protein is CASSLRRAVSETQYF.

The chain recombines TRBV29-1 with TRBJ2-7; D not resolved. The CDR3 runs to 12 residues. V dropped 6 bases and J dropped 2 bases, with 11 bases sitting between them. CDR1 and CDR2 (germline): SQVTM, ANQGSEA. CDR3 sequence reads: CSVRQAPYEQYF. DNA for the CDR3: TGCAGCGTCCGACAAGCCCCCTACGAGCAGTACTTC.

With respect to this clone: Other DNA sequences from this sample encode an identical CDR3 as well. The chain couples TRBV7-9 to TRBJ1-3; possibly TRBD1 for D (6 bases). The CDR3 spans 15 residues. CDR1 and CDR2 from the germline V gene are SEHNR and FQNEAQ (reference sequence). Trimming removed 5 bases at V and 0 bases at J, with 11 bases between. The CDR3 DNA is TGTGCCAGCAGCGCGACAGGTTCCTCTGGAAACACCATATATTTT. Amino acid sequence: CASSATGSSGNTIYF.